A selection of T cell receptor beta chains follows, all from one sample in a study of cytomegalovirus exposure and HLA in healthy donors. Clones were sequenced by immunoSEQ multiplex PCR, and TCRdb holds only the in-frame ones, with some missing. The table lists about 120,000 clones, over 75% of them singletons. Specimen: PBMCs. These receptors came from a woman in her twenties or thirties in good health and CMV-seronegative. The CDR3 runs from the conserved cysteine through the conserved F or W. Each record gives: V gene, clone size, J gene, D gene, CDR3 DNA, CDR3 protein. D genes are given only for firm matches. Where a row states a size, it is once, few, many or the class of an expanded clone; other rows omit it.

V gene: TRBV19; clone size: NA; J gene: TRBJ2-7; D gene: TRBD1; CDR3 DNA: TGTGCCAGTAGAAGAACCGGGACAGGGGGCTACGAGCAGTACTTC; CDR3 protein: CASRRTGTGGYEQYF
V gene: TRBV27; clone size: NA; J gene: TRBJ2-3; D gene: TRBD2; CDR3 DNA: TGTGCCAGCACTCGGTGGGGGGGAAGCACAGATACGCAGTATTTT; CDR3 protein: CASTRWGGSTDTQYF
V gene: TRBV6-5; clone size: NA; J gene: TRBJ1-6; D gene: NA; CDR3 DNA: TGTGCCAGCAGTTACCAGACAGTTTATAATTCACCCCTCCACTTT; CDR3 protein: CASSYQTVYNSPLHF
V gene: TRBV29-1; clone size: NA; J gene: TRBJ1-2; D gene: NA; CDR3 DNA: TGCAGCGTTGAAGATTGGAAGGAGGGCCGCTCTAACTATGGCTACACCTTC; CDR3 protein: CSVEDWKEGRSNYGYTF
V gene: TRBV6-5; clone size: NA; J gene: TRBJ2-1; D gene: NA; CDR3 DNA: TGTGCCAGCAGTTCCCAAGGACAGCACAATGAGCAGTTCTTC; CDR3 protein: CASSSQGQHNEQFF
V gene: TRBV4-1; clone size: NA; J gene: TRBJ2-5; D gene: NA; CDR3 DNA: TGCGCCAGCAGCCAAGAATGGGGGCCTCAAGAGACCCAGTACTTC; CDR3 protein: CASSQEWGPQETQYF
V gene: TRBV7-2; clone size: few; J gene: TRBJ2-7; D gene: NA; CDR3 DNA: TGTGCCAGCAGCACCACTCAGGGTTCCTACGAGCAGTACTTC; CDR3 protein: CASSTTQGSYEQYF
V gene: TRBV6-4; clone size: NA; J gene: TRBJ2-3; D gene: NA; CDR3 DNA: TGTGCCAGCAGTGACGCGGGCGGTAGCACAGATACGCAGTATTTT; CDR3 protein: CASSDAGGSTDTQYF
V gene: TRBV9; clone size: NA; J gene: TRBJ2-3; D gene: TRBD2; CDR3 DNA: TGTGCCAGCAGCGTAGGAGCGGGAGGGACAGATACGCAGTATTTT; CDR3 protein: CASSVGAGGTDTQYF
V gene: TRBV15; clone size: NA; J gene: TRBJ1-6; D gene: NA; CDR3 DNA: TGTGCCACCAGCAGAGGGGTGGTGCCAGGTAGTAATTCACCCCTCCACTTT; CDR3 protein: CATSRGVVPGSNSPLHF
V gene: TRBV6-1; clone size: NA; J gene: TRBJ2-4; D gene: TRBD2; CDR3 DNA: TGTGCCAGCAGTGACGGGGAGGGCTGGGCAGGAAAGTACTTC; CDR3 protein: CASSDGEGWAGKYF
V gene: TRBV5-6; clone size: NA; J gene: TRBJ2-5; D gene: TRBD2; CDR3 DNA: TGTGCCAGCAGCTTGGGGGGACTAGCGGGATTAGAGACCCAGTACTTC; CDR3 protein: CASSLGGLAGLETQYF
V gene: TRBV5-1; clone size: NA; J gene: TRBJ2-5; D gene: TRBD2; CDR3 DNA: TGCGCCAGCAGCTTGAGTAGGGCGGGAGCGGGGGGCCTTCAGTACTTC; CDR3 protein: CASSLSRAGAGGLQYF
V gene: TRBV29-1; clone size: NA; J gene: TRBJ2-7; D gene: NA; CDR3 DNA: TGCAGCGTCGTCCACAACGGGTTGGAGCAGTACTTC; CDR3 protein: CSVVHNGLEQYF
V gene: TRBV6-5; clone size: once; J gene: TRBJ2-3; D gene: NA; CDR3 DNA: TGTGCCAGCAGTTACTCAGGGGCAAGCGGGGATACGCAGTATTTT; CDR3 protein: CASSYSGASGDTQYF
V gene: TRBV6-5; clone size: NA; J gene: TRBJ1-2; D gene: TRBD1; CDR3 DNA: TGTGCCAGCATAGCTGGGGACAGAGGTGGCTACACCTTC; CDR3 protein: CASIAGDRGGYTF
V gene: TRBV2; clone size: once; J gene: TRBJ2-3; D gene: TRBD2; CDR3 DNA: TGTGCCAGCAGTGGCCCTAGCGGGGCACTCACAGATACGCAGTATTTT; CDR3 protein: CASSGPSGALTDTQYF
V gene: TRBV9; clone size: NA; J gene: TRBJ2-1; D gene: TRBD2; CDR3 DNA: TGTGCCAGCAGCGTAGCAACTAGCGGGGCCGTGGGGGACAATGAGCAGTTCTTC; CDR3 protein: CASSVATSGAVGDNEQFF
V gene: TRBV7-2; clone size: NA; J gene: TRBJ2-7; D gene: TRBD1; CDR3 DNA: TGTGCCAGCAGCTTATTGATATCGGGGACAGGGGTTTCCGAGCAGTACTTC; CDR3 protein: CASSLLISGTGVSEQYF
V gene: TRBV7-2; clone size: few; J gene: TRBJ1-5; D gene: TRBD1; CDR3 DNA: TGTGCCAGCAGCTTCAGTCGCAGGGGGCCTAGCAATCAGCCCCAGCATTTT; CDR3 protein: CASSFSRRGPSNQPQHF
V gene: TRBV2; clone size: NA; J gene: TRBJ2-5; D gene: NA; CDR3 DNA: TGTGCCAGCAGGAGGGGGATTCAAGAGACCCAGTACTTC; CDR3 protein: CASRRGIQETQYF
V gene: TRBV15; clone size: NA; J gene: TRBJ1-2; D gene: NA; CDR3 DNA: TGTGCCACCAGCAGAGATAGGGGCAGGGGCTATGGCTACACCTTC; CDR3 protein: CATSRDRGRGYGYTF
V gene: TRBV19; clone size: NA; J gene: TRBJ1-4; D gene: NA; CDR3 DNA: TGTGCCAGTAGTAGATCATCGACAGCGTCGATGGAAAAACTGTTTTTT; CDR3 protein: CASSRSSTASMEKLFF
V gene: TRBV2; clone size: NA; J gene: TRBJ1-4; D gene: NA; CDR3 DNA: TGTGCCAGCAGTGATCAGGTTGCAGCTAATGAAAAACTGTTTTTT; CDR3 protein: CASSDQVAANEKLFF
V gene: TRBV28; clone size: NA; J gene: TRBJ1-2; D gene: NA; CDR3 DNA: TGTGCCAGCACGATCTGGGCAGTAACCAAGGATGGCTACACCTTC; CDR3 protein: CASTIWAVTKDGYTF
V gene: TRBV21-1; clone size: NA; J gene: TRBJ2-7; D gene: NA; CDR3 DNA: TGTGCCAGCAGCAAAGCGCAGGACGAGCAGTACTTC; CDR3 protein: CASSKAQDEQYF
V gene: TRBV6-1; clone size: NA; J gene: TRBJ1-2; D gene: TRBD1; CDR3 DNA: TGTGCCAGCAGTGAAGAGACAGGGAGTAGAAGTGGCTACACCTTC; CDR3 protein: CASSEETGSRSGYTF
V gene: TRBV11-2; clone size: NA; J gene: TRBJ2-7; D gene: TRBD1; CDR3 DNA: TGTGCCAGCAGCTTAGAACGGACAGGGTACGAGCAGTACTTC; CDR3 protein: CASSLERTGYEQYF
V gene: TRBV6-1; clone size: NA; J gene: TRBJ2-1; D gene: NA; CDR3 DNA: TGTGCCAGCAGTGACCGAGGGCGGGGGCACTACAATGAGCAGTTCTTC; CDR3 protein: CASSDRGRGHYNEQFF
V gene: TRBV4-3; clone size: NA; J gene: TRBJ1-1; D gene: TRBD1; CDR3 DNA: TGCGCCAGCAGCCCCGCCCGACAGGGGAACACTGAAGCTTTCTTT; CDR3 protein: CASSPARQGNTEAFF
V gene: TRBV25-1; clone size: NA; J gene: TRBJ1-1; D gene: NA; CDR3 DNA: TGTGCCAGCAGTGAATGGGCGGGGTTATTCTTT; CDR3 protein: CASSEWAGLFF